The 25 T cell receptor beta chains listed next were all sequenced from one sample in a study of T cells in localized non-small cell lung cancer. Repertoires were generated with immunoSEQ multiplex PCR, while TCRdb's copy carries only in-frame clones and drops some. The profile shows 25,000 or so clones, roughly 90% of them singletons. The material was PBMCs, obtained before any cancer treatment. The receptors here all came from a man aged 40-75 years with stage II lung adenocarcinoma.

The rearrangement joins TRBV7-9 to TRBJ2-7, with TRBD1 matching 12 bases. The CDR3 runs 16 residues. Germline CDR1 reads SEHNR; CDR2 reads FQNEAQ (reference sequence). V dropped 3 bases and J dropped 6; count of bases not matched to a gene: 9. The CDR3 is CASSFGTGGPKGEQYF. The CDR3 DNA follows: TGTGCCAGCAGCTTCGGGACAGGGGGCCCCAAAGGCGAGCAGTACTTC.

The chain carries TRBV29-1 and TRBJ1-2; D remains unclear. Germline CDR1 SQVTM, CDR2 ANQGSEA. The CDR3 totals 12 residues. Deletions cut 5 bases from V and 3 bases from J, with 10 bases between. The DNA for the CDR3 is TGCAGCGTTTCGGGAACCCACTATGGCTACACCTTC. It translates to CSVSGTHYGYTF.

This chain joins TRBV5-1 and TRBJ2-1; 10 positions agree with TRBD2. CDR3 length equals 17 residues. Trimming took 4 bases from V and 3 from J; bases not matched to a gene: 10. CDR1 is SGHRS and CDR2 is YFSETQ in the germline V gene. The CDR3 reads CASSDPPGLAVYNEQFF. The CDR3 DNA sequence: TGCGCCAGCAGCGACCCACCCGGACTAGCGGTCTACAATGAGCAGTTCTTC.

The rearrangement joins TRBV30 to TRBJ1-2; D may be TRBD1 (6 bases). Germline CDR1 is GTSNPN and CDR2 is SVGIG (reference sequence). The CDR3 is 12 residues long. Trimming took 0 bases from V and 13 from J, leaving 15 bases between them. This chain's CDR3 is CAWSVQGLQLTF. CDR3 DNA sequence: TGTGCCTGGAGTGTACAGGGATTGCAGCTCACCTTC.

J is TRBJ2-3 and V is TRBV11-3; 9 nucleotides match TRBD2. Germline V gene data show CDR1 as SGHNT and CDR2 as YENEEA. The ends lost 1 base at V and 8 bases at J; junction bases unmatched: 7. The CDR3 extends over 15 amino acids. CDR3 in amino acids: CASSLGLAGKGTQYF. As DNA, the CDR3 is TGTGCCAGCAGCTTAGGGCTAGCGGGAAAAGGTACGCAGTATTTT.

The chain employs TRBV7-9 and TRBJ1-5; a possible D gene is TRBD1 (6 bases). The CDR3 runs to 15 residues. Looked up from germline, CDR1 is SEHNR and CDR2 is FQNEAQ (reference sequence). V lost 6 bases and J 2 bases, leaving 14 bases between the germline ends. The CDR3 region is CASRPGVFGNQPQHF. The CDR3 DNA sequence: TGTGCCAGCAGACCAGGGGTGTTTGGCAATCAGCCCCAGCATTTT.

The chain uses TRBV9 and TRBJ2-1, with 13 bases fitting TRBD2. There are 15 residues in the CDR3. Germline-derived CDR1 and CDR2 are SGDLS and YYNGEE. V shed 3 bases and J 10 bases; nucleotides not matched to a gene: 7. CDR3 DNA: TGTGCCAGCAGCGGCGGACTAGCGGGAGAAAGGGAGCAGTTCTTC. Its translation is CASSGGLAGEREQFF.

The chain couples TRBV9 to TRBJ2-3; D may be TRBD1 (6 bases). The CDR3 is 19 amino acids. V lost 4 bases and J 4 bases, leaving 28 bases between the germline ends. The germline CDR1 and CDR2 sequences are SGDLS and YYNGEE. CDR3 in DNA: TGTGCCAGCAGCCCCCCCGGGACACCAAGGACGGGGAGTGCAGATACGCAGTATTTT. This codes for CASSPPGTPRTGSADTQYF.

The genes are TRBV6-5 and TRBJ2-3, with a tentative D call TRBD2 (7 bases). Trimming cost V 6 bases and J 6 bases, with 19 bases left between them. Germline V gene sequence: CDR1 MNHEY, CDR2 SVGAGI. The CDR3 length is 15 residues. For the CDR3, the DNA is TGTGCCAGCAGCCCGCGACCCGGGGGGCGTGATACGCAGTATTTT. Residues: CASSPRPGGRDTQYF.

The V gene is TRBV4-1, the J gene TRBJ2-3; a weak D match, TRBD2 (6 bases). V lost 1 base, J lost 2 bases, and 10 bases lay in between. CDR1 is MGHRA and CDR2 is YSYEKL in the germline V gene. This CDR3 spans 15 amino acids. In DNA, the CDR3 is TGCGCCAGCAGCCAAGCGGGGGTTACCACAGATACGCAGTATTTT. Translating gives CASSQAGVTTDTQYF.

V gene TRBV4-3 combines with J gene TRBJ1-6; D gene uncertain. Germline CDR1 is LGHNA and CDR2 is YSLEER. The V end lost 0 bases, the J end lost 10 bases, and 13 bases lay between the germline ends. The CDR3 contains 15 residues. CDR3 bases: TGCGCCAGCAGCCAAGAGGCCACCGGACCCTCACCCCTCCACTTT. Protein product: CASSQEATGPSPLHF.

The gene calls are TRBV2 and TRBJ1-2, with a tentative D call TRBD1 (5 bases). The V gene lost 7 bases and the J gene lost 7 bases, with 16 bases spanning the gap. Looked up from germline, CDR1 is SNHLY and CDR2 is FYNNEI. This CDR3 is 13 amino acids long. This chain's CDR3 is CASKEQVASGYTF. The CDR3 DNA sequence: TGTGCCAGCAAAGAACAGGTAGCTTCTGGCTACACCTTC.

This clone occurred once. The V gene is TRBV7-8, the J gene TRBJ1-5; 8 nucleotides agree with TRBD1. The length of the CDR3 is 18 residues. The trim removed 3 bases at V and 3 bases at J, leaving 13 bases unmatched. In germline, CDR1 is SGHVS, CDR2 FQNEAQ. This chain's CDR3 is CASSLERGRGRVNQPQHF. The DNA for the CDR3 is TGTGCCAGCAGCTTGGAAAGGGGCAGGGGGCGCGTCAATCAGCCCCAGCATTTT.

This chain links TRBV9 with TRBJ1-5; D is unclear. Trimming stripped 0 bases from V and 0 bases from J, with 7 bases between. CDR1 SGDLS and CDR2 YYNGEE come from the germline V gene. The CDR3 contains 15 residues. The CDR3 sequence is CASSVASDSNQPQHF. CDR3 bases: TGTGCCAGCAGCGTAGCCAGCGATAGCAATCAGCCCCAGCATTTT.

The V and J genes are TRBV5-4 and TRBJ1-1, with a tentative D call TRBD1 (5 bases). CDR3 length equals 13 residues. In germline, CDR1 is SGHNT, CDR2 YYREEE (reference sequence). The V end lost 0 bases, the J end lost 7 bases, and 10 bases lay between the germline ends. Here the CDR3 reads CASSLGQGGEAFF. The CDR3, as DNA: TGTGCCAGCAGCTTGGGTCAGGGAGGTGAAGCTTTCTTT.

The rearrangement uses TRBV7-6 and TRBJ2-2; D could derive from TRBD1 or TRBD2 (8 bases each). This CDR3 spans 16 amino acids. CDR1 and CDR2 from the germline V gene are SGHVS and FNYEAQ. The V gene lost 4 bases and the J gene lost 3 bases, with 15 bases spanning the gap. The CDR3 here is CASSSGQGLDTGELFF. The CDR3 region has the DNA TGTGCCAGCAGCTCCGGACAGGGACTAGACACCGGGGAGCTGTTTTTT.

The chain uses TRBV6-5 and TRBJ2-7; 11 nucleotides match TRBD2. Germline CDR1 reads MNHEY; CDR2 reads SVGAGI. J was trimmed by 2 bases and V by 5 bases; bases with no gene match: 5. The CDR3 runs 15 residues. The CDR3: CASSPLSGGAYEQYF. The DNA of the CDR3 is TGTGCCAGCAGTCCCCTTAGCGGGGGGGCCTACGAGCAGTACTTC.

The chain is built from TRBV11-3 and TRBJ2-3, with TRBD2 matching over 9 bases. The CDR3 contains 20 residues. After removal of 5 bases from V and 2 bases from J, the junction contained 20 bases not matched to a gene. The germline V gene encodes CDR1 SGHNT and CDR2 YENEEA. This CDR3 reads CASSLGSGLAPVTSTDTQYF. Written as DNA, the CDR3 is TGTGCCAGCAGCCTAGGTAGCGGACTAGCGCCAGTGACCTCCACAGATACGCAGTATTTT. Combining the CDR3 with reference TRBV11-3 and TRBJ2-3 gives the whole variable domain EAGVVQSPRYKIIEKKQPVAFWCNPISGHNTLYWYLQNLGQGPELLIRYENEEAVDDSQLPKDRFSAERLKGVDSTLKIQPAELGDSAVYLCASSLGSGLAPVTSTDTQYFGPGTRLTVL.

This clone has a handful of counts. The chain has TRBV4-3 and TRBJ1-5; D may be TRBD1 (6 bases). V was trimmed by 0 bases and J by 3 bases, leaving 18 bases between them. The CDR3 is 18 residues long. Germline CDR1 reads LGHNA; CDR2 reads YSLEER. CDR3 coding DNA: TGCGCCAGCAGCCAAGATCTCTCGGGGGCAGGTAACAATCAGCCCCAGCATTTT. As protein: CASSQDLSGAGNNQPQHF.

The sample holds one count of this clone. The chain couples TRBV7-3 to TRBJ2-5; 8 nucleotides match TRBD2. Germline assignment: CDR1 SGHTA and CDR2 FQGTGA. The V segment lost 3 bases and the J segment 5 bases; nucleotides outside the gene matches: 5. The CDR3 has 14 amino acids. CDR3 in amino acids: CASSLGLGAETQYF. CDR3 bases: TGTGCCAGCAGCTTGGGACTAGGAGCGGAGACCCAGTACTTC. The full variable domain, rest sourced from reference TRBV7-3 and TRBJ2-5, is GAGVSQTPSNKVTEKGKYVELRCDPISGHTALYWYRQSLGQGPEFLIYFQGTGAADDSGLPNDRFFAVRPEGSVSTLKIQRTERGDSAVYLCASSLGLGAETQYFGPGTRLLVL.

Note on this clone: The junction departs from germline at one end; a sequencing error may be responsible. The chain uses TRBV4-3 and TRBJ1-1; 7 bases line up with TRBD1. Germline V CDR1 and CDR2: LGHNA, YSLEER. CDR3 length: 14 residues. CDR3 in amino acids: CASSQADRDTEVFF. The CDR3 coding sequence is TGCGCCAGCAGCCAGGCAGACAGGGACACTGAAGTTTTCTTT.

This chain uses TRBV5-1 with TRBJ2-7; 8 nucleotides match TRBD1. V gave up 9 bases and J gave up 2 bases; unmatched junction bases: 13. The CDR3 contains 15 residues. Germline loops: CDR1 SGHRS, CDR2 YFSETQ. CDR3 coding DNA: TGCGCCACCTCAATCGCTCCGGGACAGGCCTACGAGCAGTACTTC. Translated: CATSIAPGQAYEQYF.

The CDR3 DNA is TGTGCCTGGGCCCGTAGGGTCCGGGAGACCCAGTACTTC. Its translation: CAWARRVRETQYF. V and J are TRBV30 and TRBJ2-5; D not resolved. V shed 5 bases and J shed 5 bases, with 15 bases lying between them. This CDR3 has 13 residues. Per the germline V gene, CDR1 is GTSNPN and CDR2 is SVGIG (reference sequence).

The chain joins TRBV5-6 to TRBJ2-7, with D perhaps TRBD2 (6 bases). Germline assignment: CDR1 SGHDT and CDR2 YYEEEE. The V end lost 3 bases, the J end lost 3 bases, and 19 bases lay between the germline ends. The length of the CDR3 is 16 residues. This CDR3 is CASSSKEGRIVYEQYF. Written as DNA, the CDR3 is TGTGCCAGCAGCTCCAAGGAGGGACGGATTGTCTACGAGCAGTACTTC.

The chain recombines TRBV30 with TRBJ2-1; D remains ambiguous. Germline V gene data show CDR1 as GTSNPN and CDR2 as SVGIG (reference sequence). Trimming shortened V by 2 bases and J by 5 bases, and 16 bases separated the two germline ends. The CDR3 spans 15 residues. CDR3 coding DNA: TGTGCCTGGAGTCACCATCGGTATACGAACAATGAGCAGTTCTTC. It codes for CAWSHHRYTNNEQFF.